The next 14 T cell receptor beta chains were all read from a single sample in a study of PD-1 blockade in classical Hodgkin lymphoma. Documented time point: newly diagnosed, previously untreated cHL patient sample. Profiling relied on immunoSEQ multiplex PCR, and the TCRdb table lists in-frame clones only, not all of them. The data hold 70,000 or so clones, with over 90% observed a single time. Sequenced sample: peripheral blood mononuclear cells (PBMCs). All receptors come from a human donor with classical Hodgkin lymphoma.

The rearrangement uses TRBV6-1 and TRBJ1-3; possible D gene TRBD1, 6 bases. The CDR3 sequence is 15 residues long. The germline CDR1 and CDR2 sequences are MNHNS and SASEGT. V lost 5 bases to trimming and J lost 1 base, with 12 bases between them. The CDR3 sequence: CASSLGHGSGNTIYF. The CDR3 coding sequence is TGTGCCAGCAGTCTGGGACATGGGTCTGGAAACACCATATATTTT.

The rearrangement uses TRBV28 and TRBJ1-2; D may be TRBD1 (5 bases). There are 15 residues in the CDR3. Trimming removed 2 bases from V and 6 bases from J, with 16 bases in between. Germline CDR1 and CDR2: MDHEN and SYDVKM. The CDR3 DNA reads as TGTGCCAGCAGTTTAAGGGGTCACCTGAACAATGGCTACACCTTC. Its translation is CASSLRGHLNNGYTF.

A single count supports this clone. The CDR3 reads CASSGSGGNQPQHF. Written as DNA, the CDR3 is TGTGCCAGCAGTGGGTCAGGGGGCAATCAGCCCCAGCATTTT. The V gene is TRBV6-1, the J gene TRBJ1-5; a weak D match, TRBD1 (6 bases). Trimming pared 4 bases from V and 2 bases from J, leaving 9 bases between. Germline-derived CDR1 and CDR2 are MNHNS and SASEGT. The CDR3 is made up of 14 amino acids.

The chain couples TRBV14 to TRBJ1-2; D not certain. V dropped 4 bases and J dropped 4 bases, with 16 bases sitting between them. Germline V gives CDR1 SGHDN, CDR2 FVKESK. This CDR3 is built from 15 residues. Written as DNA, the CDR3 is TGTGCCAGCAGCCCCTTAGGGAGTGTTCTCTATGGCTACACCTTC. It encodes CASSPLGSVLYGYTF.

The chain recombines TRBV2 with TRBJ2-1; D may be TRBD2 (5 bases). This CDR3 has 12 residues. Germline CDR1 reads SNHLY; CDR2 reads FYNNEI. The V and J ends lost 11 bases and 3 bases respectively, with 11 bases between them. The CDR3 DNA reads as TGTGCCGGGAACCGGGGCTACAATGAGCAGTTCTTC. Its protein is CAGNRGYNEQFF. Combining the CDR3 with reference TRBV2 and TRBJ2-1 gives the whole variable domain EPEVTQTPSHQVTQMGQEVILRCVPISNHLYFYWYRQILGQKVEFLVSFYNNEISEKSEIFDDQFSVERPDGSNFTLKIRSTKLEDSAMYFCAGNRGYNEQFFGPGTRLTVL.

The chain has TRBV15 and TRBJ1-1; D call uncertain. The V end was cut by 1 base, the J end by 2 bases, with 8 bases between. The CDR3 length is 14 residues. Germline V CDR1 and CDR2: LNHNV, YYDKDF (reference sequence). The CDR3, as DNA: TGTGCCACCAGCAGAGGAGGCAGCAACACTGAAGCTTTCTTT. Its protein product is CATSRGGSNTEAFF.

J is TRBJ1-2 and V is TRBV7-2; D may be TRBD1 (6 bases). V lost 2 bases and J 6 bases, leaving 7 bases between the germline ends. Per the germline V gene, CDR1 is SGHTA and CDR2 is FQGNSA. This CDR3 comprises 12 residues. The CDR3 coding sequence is TGTGCCAGCAGCTTAAGACAGGATGGCTACACCTTC. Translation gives CASSLRQDGYTF. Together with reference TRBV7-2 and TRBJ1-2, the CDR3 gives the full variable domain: GAGVSQSPSNKVTEKGKDVELRCDPISGHTALYWYRQSLGQGLEFLIYFQGNSAPDKSGLPSDRFSAERTGGSVSTLTIQRTQQEDSAVYLCASSLRQDGYTFGSGTRLTVV.

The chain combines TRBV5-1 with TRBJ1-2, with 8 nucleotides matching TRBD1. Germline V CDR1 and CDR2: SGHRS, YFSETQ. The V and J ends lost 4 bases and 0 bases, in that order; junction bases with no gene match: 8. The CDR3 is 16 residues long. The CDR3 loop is CASSLLPDRANYGYTF. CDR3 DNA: TGCGCCAGCAGCCTTCTCCCGGACAGGGCTAACTATGGCTACACCTTC.

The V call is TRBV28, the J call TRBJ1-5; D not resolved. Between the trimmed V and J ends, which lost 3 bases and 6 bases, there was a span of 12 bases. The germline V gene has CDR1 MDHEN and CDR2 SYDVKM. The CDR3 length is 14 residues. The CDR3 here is CASSLWAGRQPQHF. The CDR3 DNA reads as TGTGCCAGCAGTTTGTGGGCGGGTCGTCAGCCCCAGCATTTT.

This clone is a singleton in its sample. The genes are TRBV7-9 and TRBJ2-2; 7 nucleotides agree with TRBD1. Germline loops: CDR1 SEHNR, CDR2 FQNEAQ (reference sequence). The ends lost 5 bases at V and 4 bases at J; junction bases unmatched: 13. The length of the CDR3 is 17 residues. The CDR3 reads CASSPRDRRPTTGELFF. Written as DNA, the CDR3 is TGTGCCAGCAGCCCACGGGACAGACGACCAACCACCGGGGAGCTGTTTTTT.

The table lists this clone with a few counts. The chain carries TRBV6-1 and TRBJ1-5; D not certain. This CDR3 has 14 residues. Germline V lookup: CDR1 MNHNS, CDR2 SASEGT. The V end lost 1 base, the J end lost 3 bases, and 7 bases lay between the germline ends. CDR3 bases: TGTGCCAGCAGTGAAGGGGTCCTCAATCAGCCCCAGCATTTT. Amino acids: CASSEGVLNQPQHF.

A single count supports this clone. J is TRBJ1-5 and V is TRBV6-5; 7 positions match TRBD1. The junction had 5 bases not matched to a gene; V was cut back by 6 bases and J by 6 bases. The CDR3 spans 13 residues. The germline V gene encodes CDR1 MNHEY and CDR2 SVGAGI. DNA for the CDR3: TGTGCCAGCAGACCGACAGGGTCTCAGCCCCAGCATTTT. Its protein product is CASRPTGSQPQHF.

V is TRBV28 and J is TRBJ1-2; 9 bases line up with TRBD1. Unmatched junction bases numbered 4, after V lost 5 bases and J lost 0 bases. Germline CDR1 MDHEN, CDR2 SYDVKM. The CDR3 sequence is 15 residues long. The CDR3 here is CASSRTGVANYGYTF. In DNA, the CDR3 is TGTGCCAGCAGTAGGACAGGGGTGGCTAACTATGGCTACACCTTC.

CDR3 residues: CASSLIGPDTEAFF. The CDR3 DNA sequence: TGTGCCAGCAGCTTAATCGGGCCCGACACTGAAGCTTTCTTT. V and J are TRBV7-9 and TRBJ1-1, with D hard to call. This CDR3 has 14 amino acids. Germline V lookup: CDR1 SEHNR, CDR2 FQNEAQ (reference sequence). Trimming shortened V by 2 bases and J by 3 bases, and 10 bases separated the two germline ends. The entire variable domain, with the rest obtained from reference TRBV7-9 and TRBJ1-1, is as follows: DTGVSQNPRHKITKRGQNVTFRCDPISEHNRLYWYRQTLGQGPEFLTYFQNEAQLEKSRLLSDRFSAERPKGSFSTLEIQRTEQGDSAMYLCASSLIGPDTEAFFGQGTRLTVV.